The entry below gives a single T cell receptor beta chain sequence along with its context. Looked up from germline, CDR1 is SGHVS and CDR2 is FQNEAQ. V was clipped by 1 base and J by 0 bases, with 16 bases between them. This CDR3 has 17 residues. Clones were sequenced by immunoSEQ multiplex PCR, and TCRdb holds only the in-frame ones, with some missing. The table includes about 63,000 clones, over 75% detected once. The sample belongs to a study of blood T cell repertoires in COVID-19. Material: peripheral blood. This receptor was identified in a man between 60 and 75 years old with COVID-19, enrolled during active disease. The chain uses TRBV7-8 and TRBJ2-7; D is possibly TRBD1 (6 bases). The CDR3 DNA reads TGTGCCAGCAGCTTAGGGGCAGGGGAAAGGAGCTCCTACGAGCAGTACTTC. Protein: CASSLGAGERSSYEQYF.